The 10 T cell receptor beta chains given below trace back to one sample, sequenced in a study of blood T cell repertoires in COVID-19. The repertoire was sequenced with immunoSEQ multiplex PCR; TCRdb's copy has only in-frame clones and lacks some. The top ten clones hold over 7% of a sample with fewer than 200,000 clones, about 86% of them seen once. Sequenced sample: peripheral blood. The receptors come from a man in his fifties or sixties with active or convalescent COVID-19.

The chain joins TRBV12-5 to TRBJ1-3, with unresolved D. The CDR3 length is 17 residues. V lost 0 bases and J 5 bases, leaving 17 bases between the germline ends. Germline CDR1 and CDR2: LGHNT and FRNRAP. In nucleotides, the CDR3 is TGTGCTAGTGGTTTGGTACGGGTAGGAACCGATCGAAACACCATATATTTT. This codes for CASGLVRVGTDRNTIYF.

The chain links TRBV10-1 to TRBJ1-2, with 7 bases lining up with TRBD1. Germline V gene sequence: CDR1 WNHNN, CDR2 SYGVQD (reference sequence). The CDR3 length is 13 residues. J gave up 4 bases and V 5 bases, and 4 bases lay outside the gene matches. In DNA form, the CDR3 reads TGCGCCAGCAGTCAGGACAGGTCCTATGGCTACACCTTC. Translated, it gives CASSQDRSYGYTF.

The chain has TRBV28 and TRBJ1-2; D is perhaps TRBD1 (6 bases). V dropped 8 bases and J dropped 4 bases, with 17 bases sitting between them. The CDR3 covers 14 residues. Germline loops: CDR1 MDHEN, CDR2 SYDVKM. In DNA, the CDR3 is TGTGCCAGCGCCTCGGGGGGGCCCCTCTATGGCTACACCTTC. It specifies CASASGGPLYGYTF.

This rearrangement joins TRBV30 to TRBJ2-7; TRBD1 aligns across 9 bases. The V gene end was trimmed by 5 bases and the J gene end by 4 bases; junction bases not matched to a gene: 6. Per germline, CDR1 GTSNPN and CDR2 SVGIG (reference sequence). The CDR3 spans 13 residues. As DNA, the CDR3 is TGTGCCTGGTCCACAGGGGGCGCTTACGAGCAGTACTTC. Its translation is CAWSTGGAYEQYF.

The V call is TRBV10-3, the J call TRBJ2-3; 11 bases match TRBD2. After removal of 3 bases from V and 5 bases from J, the junction contained 7 bases not matched to a gene. CDR1 is ENHRY, CDR2 SYGVKD, per germline. This CDR3 comprises 16 residues. The chain's CDR3 is CAISDLAGGPRDTQYF. In DNA form, the CDR3 reads TGTGCCATCAGTGATTTAGCGGGGGGGCCTCGAGATACGCAGTATTTT.

V is TRBV28 and J is TRBJ1-2; TRBD1 is a possible D gene (6 bases). Germline lookup yields CDR1 MDHEN and CDR2 SYDVKM. The CDR3 sequence is 15 residues long. Trimming removed 3 bases at V and 8 bases at J, with 19 bases between. This CDR3 reads CASSFQGHDSKGYTF. CDR3 DNA sequence: TGTGCCAGCAGTTTTCAGGGGCATGATTCCAAAGGCTACACCTTC.

Only one count was recorded for this clone. The same CDR3 can be traced to other DNA sequences in this sample. This rearrangement joins TRBV30 to TRBJ1-1, with TRBD1 identical over 7 bases. The CDR3 has 14 residues. CDR1 and CDR2 (germline): GTSNPN, SVGIG (reference sequence). V lost 2 bases and J lost 1; bases outside the gene matches: 4. CDR3 coding DNA: TGTGCCTGGAGTTCCCAGGGGGGGAACACTGAAGCTTTCTTT. Encoded protein: CAWSSQGGNTEAFF.

The genes are TRBV7-9 and TRBJ2-3; 7 nucleotides match TRBD2. J was trimmed by 2 bases and V by 3 bases; bases with no gene match: 11. The germline gives CDR1 SEHNR, CDR2 FQNEAQ (reference sequence). CDR3 size: 17 residues. Written as DNA, the CDR3 is TGTGCCAGCAGCTTGATCTCGGCTAGCGGTTACACAGATACGCAGTATTTT. This codes for CASSLISASGYTDTQYF.

V is TRBV6-5 and J is TRBJ1-2; no definite D call. This CDR3 region has 12 residues. Per the germline V gene, CDR1 is MNHEY and CDR2 is SVGAGI. V shed 4 bases and J shed 4 bases, with 7 bases lying between them. The chain's CDR3 is CASSSTFYGYTF. The CDR3 nucleotides read TGTGCCAGCAGTTCAACATTCTATGGCTACACCTTC.

This clone was counted a few times. The genes are TRBV20-1 and TRBJ1-4; tentatively, D is TRBD1 (6 bases). The germline V gene encodes CDR1 DFQATT and CDR2 SNEGSKA (reference sequence). The CDR3 extends over 16 amino acids. Trimming took 3 bases from V and 3 from J, leaving 17 bases between them. CDR3 loop: CSASVAGVTANEKLFF. The CDR3 DNA sequence: TGCAGTGCTAGTGTGGCAGGGGTTACAGCTAATGAAAAACTGTTTTTT.